This entry is about one TCR beta chain. Its antigen is unknown. The sample originates from a study of cytomegalovirus exposure and HLA in healthy donors. Study-wide points: The CMV antigen specificity of a few CMV-associated chains was confirmed through in vitro analysis. Reportedly, diagnosis of cytomegalovirus status by the classifier showed high specificity and sensitivity.

Primers included in the PCR were 60 Vbeta and 13 Jbeta primers. Measured with immunoSEQ multiplex PCR; TCRdb has only the in-frame clones, and not every one. This table has 150,000 to 200,000 clones, less than 90% appearing once. The sequenced sample consisted of PBMCs. The origin of this receptor is a woman aged 18-35 years in good health and CMV-seronegative.

The CDR3 region is CASSPGLYEQYF. Here the CDR3 DNA reads TGTGCCAGCAGCCCCGGACTCTACGAGCAGTACTTC. The chain is built from TRBV12-1 and TRBJ2-7; TRBD2 is the table's D call, not checked against the DNA. TRBV12-1 is termed a pseudogene. CDR3 size: 12 residues.